The clone carrying this T cell receptor beta chain was recorded once. This sample is drawn from a study of control samples from healthy donors and cancer patients. Assay used: immunoSEQ multiplex PCR; TCRdb lists only in-frame clones, some missing. The sample shows about 160,000 clones, just over 95% of them seen only once. CDR3 length: 16 residues. Deletions cut 4 bases from V and 2 bases from J, with 16 bases between. Per the germline V gene, CDR1 is MDHEN and CDR2 is SYDVKM. Sequenced: blood. The clonotype originates from a young woman in good health. The gene calls are TRBV28 and TRBJ2-3; no firm D call. CDR3 protein: CASSSGSVEDTDTQYF. The CDR3 region has the DNA TGTGCCAGCAGTTCTGGGTCGGTTGAGGACACAGATACGCAGTATTTT.